This T cell receptor beta chain was profiled in a study of lymphopenia after photon versus proton radiotherapy. The study's findings and limits: After lymphocyte nadir, photon-treated repertoires showed oligoclonal expansion, especially CD8+ Temra.

The assay was immunoSEQ multiplex PCR, and TCRdb's table has in-frame clones only and misses some. The sample holds 50,000 to 65,000 clones, approximately 86% seen once. The CDR3 totals 17 residues. Worth noting for this clone: Its antigen remains unknown.

The sequencing used peripheral blood, collected from a patient treated with proton-based radiotherapy. J is TRBJ2-7 and V is TRBV21-1; TRBD1, the table's D call, lacks a check against the DNA. TRBV21-1 is a pseudogene segment. This clonotype was sampled from a man older than 75 with esophageal cancer. DNA of the CDR3: TGTGCCAGCAGCCAGCTTACCCGGACAGGGGCGAGCTACGAGCAGTACTTC. This translates into CASSQLTRTGASYEQYF.